Reported below is one TCR beta chain. The target antigen is unknown. Each sample had at least 6.5 million PBMCs isolated. These data come from a study of blood T cells in healthy people across ages. Study outcomes and limitations: Long-lived donors carried more naive CD4+ cells and greater diversity than aged donors. Unsorted PBMC input precluded a conclusive naive versus antigen-experienced comparison.

CDR3 length equals 14 residues. The germline V gene has CDR1 SGHTA and CDR2 FQGNSA. The use of a sample-barcoded 5' primer and a J-beta primer mix characterized a second PCR of roughly 6 to 11 cycles. Carrying 12 random nucleotides, a template-switch adaptor labeled each individual cDNA molecule. TCRdb reanalysed the 5' RACE reads using MiXCR and keeps one entry per CDR3 protein. Counted here are 1.5 million to 2 million distinct CDR3 sequences, roughly 32% occurring once; the ten biggest clones make up roughly 12%. The clonotype was recovered from a woman aged 25 to 39 in good health. The genes are TRBV7-2 and TRBJ2-4, with D unresolved. The DNA end is a closer match to TRBJ2-5, so the J assignment may be wrong. Sequenced input: blood. CDR3 in amino acids: CASNSKQTQETQYF. The CDR3 nucleotides read TGTGCCAGCAATTCCAAACAGACCCAAGAGACCCAGTACTTC.